Below, 26 T cell receptor beta chains from the same sample are listed, as sequenced in a study of cytomegalovirus exposure and HLA in healthy donors. TCRdb's copy holds only in-frame clones and misses some; the assay was immunoSEQ multiplex PCR. The table lists about 110,000 clones, under 97% of them singletons, with under 0.75% in the top ten. Sample: PBMCs. These receptor sequences come from a woman aged 18-35 years in good health and CMV-seronegative.

The chain uses TRBV10-3 and TRBJ2-7; 9 bases are shared with TRBD1. CDR1 is ENHRY, CDR2 SYGVKD, per germline. J lost 4 bases, V lost 4 bases, and 5 bases had no gene match. This CDR3 has 14 amino acids. This CDR3 reads CAISGRDREYEQYF. CDR3 coding DNA: TGTGCCATCAGTGGACGGGACAGGGAATACGAGCAGTACTTC.

This clone was seen only a few times. The V and J genes are TRBV2 and TRBJ2-6, with D perhaps matching TRBD1 (6 bases). The CDR3 contains 17 residues. Germline V gene lookup returns CDR1 SNHLY and CDR2 FYNNEI. Trimming removed 6 bases from V and 2 bases from J, with 17 bases in between. The CDR3 loop is CASRGARGNPGANVLTF. For the CDR3, the DNA is TGTGCCAGCAGAGGGGCCAGGGGTAATCCTGGGGCCAACGTCCTGACTTTC.

V usage is TRBV21-1 and J usage is TRBJ2-7; the table's D call, TRBD2, has no DNA check behind it. TRBV21-1 is annotated as a pseudogene. This CDR3 has 20 amino acids. The CDR3 nucleotides read TGTGCCAGCAGCAAAAAGGGAGAATATGATGGGGTAGTAGACTTCTACGAGCAGTACTTC. It encodes CASSKKGEYDGVVDFYEQYF.

The V gene is TRBV25-1, the J gene TRBJ2-3; tentatively, D is TRBD1 (6 bases). V lost 4 bases, J lost 0 bases, and 14 bases lay in between. Germline V gives CDR1 MGHDK, CDR2 SYGVNS. The CDR3 is 16 amino acids. The CDR3 loop is CASSGDTYSSTDTQYF. CDR3 coding DNA: TGTGCCAGCAGTGGGGACACCTACTCTAGCACAGATACGCAGTATTTT.

V usage is TRBV7-9 and J usage is TRBJ2-4, with 9 bases fitting TRBD1. The trim removed 3 bases at V and 0 bases at J, leaving 3 bases unmatched. Germline assignment: CDR1 SEHNR and CDR2 FQNEAQ (reference sequence). There are 16 residues in the CDR3. Here the CDR3 DNA reads TGTGCCAGCAGCTTGGGACAGGGAAAAGCCAAAAACATTCAGTACTTC. Protein sequence: CASSLGQGKAKNIQYF.

The genes are TRBV19 and TRBJ2-6; 10 bases are shared with TRBD1. Germline V gene sequence: CDR1 LNHDA, CDR2 SQIVND (reference sequence). V shed 5 bases and J 2 bases; nucleotides not matched to a gene: 6. This CDR3 contains 17 residues. The CDR3 nucleotides read TGTGCCAGTAGTCGACAGGGGGCGGAAGCTGGGGCCAACGTCCTGACTTTC. Its protein is CASSRQGAEAGANVLTF.

The chain uses TRBV7-3 and TRBJ2-2; 13 bases map to TRBD2. Germline CDR1 and CDR2: SGHTA and FQGTGA. The CDR3 has 16 residues. Trimming at V came to 8 bases and at J to 5 bases, leaving 8 bases not matched to a gene. In DNA, the CDR3 is TGTGCCAGCCTCAAGGGGACTAGCGGGGATACCGGGGAGCTGTTTTTT. Translated, it gives CASLKGTSGDTGELFF.

The V call is TRBV28, the J call TRBJ2-7; maybe TRBD2 (6 bases). This CDR3 comprises 15 residues. The germline V gene has CDR1 MDHEN and CDR2 SYDVKM. Trimming left V 6 bases short and J 7 bases short, with 22 bases between. DNA for the CDR3: TGTGCCAGCAGCCTAGGGCTCGGGACTCTCCGGGAGCAGTACTTC. The encoded protein is CASSLGLGTLREQYF.

The rearrangement links TRBV4-2 to TRBJ2-1, with D hard to call. Trimming removed 1 base from V and 13 bases from J, with 11 bases in between. This CDR3 region has 12 residues. CDR1 is LGHNA and CDR2 is YNFKEQ in the germline V gene. The CDR3 reads CASSQGSRLQFF. DNA of the CDR3: TGTGCCAGCAGCCAAGGTTCTAGACTTCAGTTCTTC.

This clone was seen more than once but under ten times. The V and J genes are TRBV7-2 and TRBJ2-7, with 10 nucleotides matching TRBD2. Germline loops: CDR1 SGHTA, CDR2 FQGNSA. With V trimmed by 4 bases and J by 6 bases, 15 bases remained unmatched. The CDR3 runs 17 residues. Here the CDR3 reads CASSSTVLAGRAGEQYF. Here the CDR3 DNA reads TGTGCCAGCAGCTCGACCGTACTAGCGGGGCGGGCGGGCGAGCAGTACTTC.

The rearrangement links TRBV5-5 to TRBJ2-7; TRBD1 matches at 8 bases. CDR1 is SGHKS and CDR2 is YYEKEE in the germline V gene (reference sequence). Germline trimming cut 4 bases from V and 2 bases from J; bases unmatched to any gene: 5. The CDR3 extends over 14 amino acids. The CDR3 DNA is TGTGCCAGCAGCGCTGGACAGGGCGCCTACGAGCAGTACTTC. This codes for CASSAGQGAYEQYF.

The genes are TRBV25-1 and TRBJ2-1, with 8 bases that match TRBD2. The CDR3 extends over 15 amino acids. V gave up 1 base and J gave up 9 bases; unmatched junction bases: 8. The germline V gene has CDR1 MGHDK and CDR2 SYGVNS. CDR3 bases: TGTGCCAGCAGTGAATCCGGGGGGGTCCGGGTTGAGCAGTTCTTC. Residues: CASSESGGVRVEQFF.

Notes on this clone: The identical CDR3 is also encoded by other nucleotide sequences in the sample. The J gene is TRBJ1-3, the V gene TRBV18, with TRBD1 matching 8 bases. CDR1 KGHSH and CDR2 LQKENI come from the germline V gene. J lost 1 base, V lost 2 bases, and 1 base had no gene match. The length of the CDR3 is 15 residues. CDR3 loop: CASSPWTGSGNTIYF. Written as DNA, the CDR3 is TGTGCCAGCTCACCATGGACAGGGTCTGGAAACACCATATATTTT.

The chain uses TRBV27 and TRBJ2-3, with 9 bases that match TRBD2. Germline V gene data show CDR1 as MNHEY and CDR2 as SMNVEV (reference sequence). V shed 5 bases and J 8 bases; nucleotides not matched to a gene: 14. This CDR3 has 16 residues. CDR3 sequence (DNA): TGTGCCAGCAGTGCGGGGGGGTTCGTGGAACGGTCTACGCAGTATTTT. Translated, it gives CASSAGGFVERSTQYF.

This chain links TRBV15 with TRBJ1-2; D may be TRBD1 (6 bases). The CDR3 consists of 14 residues. V lost 4 bases to trimming and J lost 4 bases, with 13 bases between them. Germline CDR1 LNHNV, CDR2 YYDKDF (reference sequence). Here the CDR3 reads CATSKNRDGYGYTF. The CDR3 nucleotides are TGTGCCACCAGCAAAAACAGGGATGGCTATGGCTACACCTTC.

The chain links TRBV9 to TRBJ2-5; D may be TRBD2 (7 bases). Per germline, CDR1 SGDLS and CDR2 YYNGEE. V lost 0 bases to trimming and J lost 1 base, with 16 bases between them. The CDR3 contains 17 residues. Written as DNA, the CDR3 is TGTGCCAGCAGCGTAGCTTTGGGGGGGCCCCCCCAAGAGACCCAGTACTTC. This gives the protein CASSVALGGPPQETQYF.

The chain combines TRBV4-2 with TRBJ2-1; 7 bases are shared with TRBD1. The germline V gene has CDR1 LGHNA and CDR2 YNFKEQ. With V trimmed by 1 base and J by 7 bases, 7 bases remained unmatched. The CDR3 contains 15 residues. The CDR3 loop reads CASSQVQGVLNEQFF. The CDR3, as DNA: TGTGCCAGCAGCCAAGTCCAGGGGGTGTTGAATGAGCAGTTCTTC.

The chain recombines TRBV7-6 with TRBJ2-6; D perhaps matches TRBD2 (6 bases). Germline-derived CDR1 and CDR2 are SGHVS and FNYEAQ. The CDR3 has 16 amino acids. The germline V and J ends were trimmed by 2 bases and 1 base, with 9 bases remaining between them. CDR3 DNA sequence: TGTGCCAGCAGCTTAACTGGAGGGTCTGGGGCCAACGTCCTGACTTTC. This sequence encodes CASSLTGGSGANVLTF.

This chain links TRBV19 with TRBJ2-5; weak D call: TRBD2 (6 bases). The V gene lost 4 bases and the J gene lost 4 bases, with 16 bases spanning the gap. This CDR3 comprises 15 residues. CDR1 and CDR2 (germline): LNHDA, SQIVND (reference sequence). The CDR3 sequence is CASSRPSSVGETQYF. The CDR3 nucleotides read TGTGCCAGTAGTAGACCCTCTAGCGTGGGAGAGACCCAGTACTTC.

The chain carries TRBV4-1 and TRBJ1-6; no definite D call. The germline V gene encodes CDR1 MGHRA and CDR2 YSYEKL. CDR3 length equals 14 residues. V was cut by 0 bases and J by 10 bases, with 10 bases left in between. This chain's CDR3 is CASSQDPVGSPLHF. The DNA of the CDR3 is TGCGCCAGCAGCCAAGATCCCGTGGGCTCACCCCTCCACTTT.

The chain has TRBV29-1 and TRBJ2-5; 11 bases align to TRBD2. Germline V lookup: CDR1 SQVTM, CDR2 ANQGSEA. V dropped 7 bases and J dropped 5; count of bases not matched to a gene: 9. CDR3 length: 14 residues. CDR3 amino acids: CSAGPSGGWETQYF. The CDR3, as DNA: TGCAGCGCCGGACCTAGCGGGGGGTGGGAGACCCAGTACTTC.

V usage is TRBV14 and J usage is TRBJ2-3, with 12 bases aligning to TRBD2. This CDR3 is 14 amino acids long. Germline trimming cut 5 bases from V and 7 bases from J; bases unmatched to any gene: 4. CDR1 SGHDN and CDR2 FVKESK come from the germline V gene. Here the CDR3 DNA reads TGTGCCAGCAGCGCTAGCGGGGGGGCACATACGCAGTATTTT. It translates to CASSASGGAHTQYF. Supplemented by reference TRBV14 and TRBJ2-3, the full variable domain reads EAGVTQFPSHSVIEKGQTVTLRCDPISGHDNLYWYRRVMGKEIKFLLHFVKESKQDESGMPNNRFLAERTGGTYSTLKVQPAELEDSGVYFCASSASGGAHTQYFGPGTRLTVL.

The genes are TRBV6-1 and TRBJ1-1; D is unresolved. Germline CDR1 reads MNHNS; CDR2 reads SASEGT. The CDR3 consists of 15 residues. V lost 2 bases and J lost 7, with 17 bases in between. The CDR3 is CASSETRPPTIEAFF. In nucleotides, the CDR3 is TGTGCCAGCAGTGAAACCAGGCCGCCGACCATTGAAGCTTTCTTT.

This chain uses TRBV2 with TRBJ1-1, with 11 nucleotides matching TRBD1. The CDR3 loop spans 14 amino acids. Trimming at V came to 5 bases and at J to 11 bases, leaving 10 bases not matched to a gene. Germline V gives CDR1 SNHLY, CDR2 FYNNEI. This CDR3 is CASSTRTGGGRAFF. CDR3 bases: TGTGCCAGCAGTACCCGGACAGGGGGCGGGAGGGCTTTCTTT.

The chain is built from TRBV28 and TRBJ2-7, with TRBD1 as a possible D gene (6 bases). Germline V gives CDR1 MDHEN, CDR2 SYDVKM. The CDR3 is 12 residues long. Trimming pared 6 bases from V and 7 bases from J, leaving 13 bases between. CDR3 sequence: CASRPQGREQYF. The CDR3 DNA sequence: TGTGCCAGCAGACCACAGGGTCGGGAGCAGTACTTC.

The chain carries TRBV7-9 and TRBJ1-2, with a weak D call TRBD1 (5 bases). The CDR3 runs to 13 residues. V lost 4 bases, J lost 8 bases, and 14 bases lay in between. Per the germline V gene, CDR1 is SEHNR and CDR2 is FQNEAQ (reference sequence). The chain's CDR3 is CASSSGGGTGYTF. The CDR3 DNA reads as TGTGCCAGCAGCTCAGGCGGCGGGACGGGCTACACCTTC. Filled out from reference TRBV7-9 and TRBJ1-2, the complete variable domain reads DTGVSQNPRHKITKRGQNVTFRCDPISEHNRLYWYRQTLGQGPEFLTYFQNEAQLEKSRLLSDRFSAERPKGSFSTLEIQRTEQGDSAMYLCASSSGGGTGYTFGSGTRLTVV.